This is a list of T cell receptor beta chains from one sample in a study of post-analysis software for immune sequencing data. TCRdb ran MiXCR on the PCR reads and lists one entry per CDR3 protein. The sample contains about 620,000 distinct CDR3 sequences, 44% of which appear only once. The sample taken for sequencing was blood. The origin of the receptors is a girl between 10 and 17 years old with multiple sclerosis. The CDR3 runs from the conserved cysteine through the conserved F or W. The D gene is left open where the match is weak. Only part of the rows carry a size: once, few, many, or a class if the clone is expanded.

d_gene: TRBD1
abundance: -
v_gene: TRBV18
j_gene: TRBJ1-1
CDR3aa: CASPPTGEFDTEAFF
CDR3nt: TGTGCCAGCCCACCCACAGGGGAGTTCGACACTGAAGCTTTCTTT

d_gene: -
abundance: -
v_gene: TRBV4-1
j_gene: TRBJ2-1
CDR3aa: CASSPAVGGEEQFF
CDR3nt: TGCGCCAGCAGCCCCGCCGTCGGGGGAGAGGAGCAGTTCTTC

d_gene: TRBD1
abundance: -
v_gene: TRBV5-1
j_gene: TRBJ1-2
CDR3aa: CASSLSSGRDRVFGYTF
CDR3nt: TGCGCCAGCAGCTTGTCTTCAGGCCGGGACAGGGTCTTTGGCTACACCTTC

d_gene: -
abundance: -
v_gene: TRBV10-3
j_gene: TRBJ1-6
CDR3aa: CAISESVGSTSPLHF
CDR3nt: TGTGCCATCAGTGAATCGGTGGGAAGTACCTCACCCCTCCACTTT

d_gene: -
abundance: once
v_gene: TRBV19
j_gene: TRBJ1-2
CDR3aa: CASSMGVASTQGSYGYTF
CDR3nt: TGTGCCAGTAGTATGGGGGTCGCGTCAACCCAAGGAAGCTATGGCTACACCTTC

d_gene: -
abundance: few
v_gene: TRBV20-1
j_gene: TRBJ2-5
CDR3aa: CSALTQGPTETQYF
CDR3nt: TGCAGTGCCCTCACACAGGGCCCCACGGAGACCCAGTACTTC

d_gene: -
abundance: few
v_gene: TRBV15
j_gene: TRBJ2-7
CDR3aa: CATSLGSGDEQYF
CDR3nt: TGTGCCACCAGCTTGGGGTCAGGCGACGAGCAGTACTTC

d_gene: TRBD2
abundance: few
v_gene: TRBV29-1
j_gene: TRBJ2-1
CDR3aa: CSVRTSGYNEQFF
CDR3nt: TGCAGCGTAAGGACTAGCGGATACAATGAGCAGTTCTTC

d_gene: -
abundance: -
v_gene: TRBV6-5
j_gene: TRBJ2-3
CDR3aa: CASSYFWRKPLTDTQYF
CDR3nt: TGTGCCAGCAGTTACTTCTGGCGGAAACCCCTCACAGATACGCAGTATTTT

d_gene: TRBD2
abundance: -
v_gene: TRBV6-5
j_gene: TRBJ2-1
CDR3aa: CASRGAGVYNEQFF
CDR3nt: TGTGCCAGCAGGGGAGCGGGGGTCTACAATGAGCAGTTCTTC

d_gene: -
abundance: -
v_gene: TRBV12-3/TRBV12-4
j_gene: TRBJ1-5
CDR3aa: CASSGNQPQHF
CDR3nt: TGTGCCAGCAGTGGCAATCAGCCCCAGCATTTT

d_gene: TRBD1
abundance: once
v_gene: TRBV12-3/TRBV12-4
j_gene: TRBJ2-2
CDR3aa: CASTRTGVIPGELFF
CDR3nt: TGTGCCAGCACCCGGACAGGGGTAATCCCCGGGGAGCTGTTTTTT

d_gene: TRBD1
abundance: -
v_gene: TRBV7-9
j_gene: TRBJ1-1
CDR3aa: CASSFPGTGNTEAFF
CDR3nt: TGTGCCAGCAGCTTTCCCGGGACAGGGAATACTGAAGCTTTCTTT

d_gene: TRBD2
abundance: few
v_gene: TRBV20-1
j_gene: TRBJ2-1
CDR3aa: CSARRLAGGYNEQFF
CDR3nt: TGCAGTGCTAGGCGACTAGCGGGAGGGTACAATGAGCAGTTCTTC

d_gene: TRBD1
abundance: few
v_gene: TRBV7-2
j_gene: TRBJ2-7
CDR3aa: CASSSTTGMTYEQYF
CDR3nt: TGTGCCAGCAGCTCCACGACAGGGATGACCTACGAGCAGTACTTC

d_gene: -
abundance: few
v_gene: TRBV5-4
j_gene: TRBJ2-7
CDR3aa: CASSLARGGGGSLEQYF
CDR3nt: TGTGCCAGCAGCTTGGCCCGAGGGGGGGGCGGCTCGCTCGAGCAGTACTTC

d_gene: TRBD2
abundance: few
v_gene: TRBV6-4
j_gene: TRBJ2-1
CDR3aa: CASSDLASGANEQFF
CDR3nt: TGTGCCAGCAGTGACTTGGCTAGCGGGGCCAATGAGCAGTTCTTC

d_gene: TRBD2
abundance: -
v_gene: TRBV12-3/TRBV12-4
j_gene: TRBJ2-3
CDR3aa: CASSSVAGVRYF
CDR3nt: TGTGCCAGCAGTTCCGTAGCGGGAGTTCGGTATTTT

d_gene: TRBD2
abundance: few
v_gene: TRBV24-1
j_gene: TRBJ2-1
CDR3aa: CATSDAPGLEQFF
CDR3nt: TGTGCCACCAGTGATGCCCCGGGACTAGAGCAGTTCTTC

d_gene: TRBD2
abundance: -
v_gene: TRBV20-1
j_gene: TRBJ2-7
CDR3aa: CSALSGSSYEQYF
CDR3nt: TGCAGTGCCCTTAGCGGGAGCTCCTACGAGCAGTACTTC

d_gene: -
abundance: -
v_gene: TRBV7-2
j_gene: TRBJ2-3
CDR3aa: CASSSEGARGRDTQYF
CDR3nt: TGTGCCAGCAGCTCGGAGGGGGCCCGAGGCAGGGATACGCAGTATTTT

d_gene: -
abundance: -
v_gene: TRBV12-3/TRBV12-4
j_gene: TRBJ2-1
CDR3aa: CASSPWTAGSSYNEQFF
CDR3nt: TGTGCCAGCAGCCCCTGGACAGCGGGGAGCTCCTACAATGAGCAGTTCTTC

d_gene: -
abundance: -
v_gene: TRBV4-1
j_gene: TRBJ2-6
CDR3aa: CASGPGPSGANVLTF
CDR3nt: TGCGCCAGCGGCCCTGGACCCTCTGGGGCCAACGTCCTGACTTTC

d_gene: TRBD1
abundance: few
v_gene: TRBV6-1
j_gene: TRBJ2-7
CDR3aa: CATTEDREMDEQYF
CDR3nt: TGTGCCACCACAGAGGACAGGGAAATGGACGAGCAGTACTTC

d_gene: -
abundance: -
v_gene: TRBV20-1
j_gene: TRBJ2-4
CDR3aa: CSAYRGALAKNIQYF
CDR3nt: TGCAGTGCGTACCGCGGGGCTCTAGCCAAAAACATTCAGTACTTC

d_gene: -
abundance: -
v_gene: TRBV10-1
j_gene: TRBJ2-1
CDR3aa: CASSDLTGPPYNEQFF
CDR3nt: TGCGCCAGCAGTGACCTGACAGGTCCACCCTACAATGAGCAGTTCTTC

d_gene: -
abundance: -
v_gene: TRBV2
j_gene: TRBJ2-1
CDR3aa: CASRRDGPQWEFF
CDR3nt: TGTGCCAGCAGGCGGGACGGCCCCCAGTGGGAGTTCTTC